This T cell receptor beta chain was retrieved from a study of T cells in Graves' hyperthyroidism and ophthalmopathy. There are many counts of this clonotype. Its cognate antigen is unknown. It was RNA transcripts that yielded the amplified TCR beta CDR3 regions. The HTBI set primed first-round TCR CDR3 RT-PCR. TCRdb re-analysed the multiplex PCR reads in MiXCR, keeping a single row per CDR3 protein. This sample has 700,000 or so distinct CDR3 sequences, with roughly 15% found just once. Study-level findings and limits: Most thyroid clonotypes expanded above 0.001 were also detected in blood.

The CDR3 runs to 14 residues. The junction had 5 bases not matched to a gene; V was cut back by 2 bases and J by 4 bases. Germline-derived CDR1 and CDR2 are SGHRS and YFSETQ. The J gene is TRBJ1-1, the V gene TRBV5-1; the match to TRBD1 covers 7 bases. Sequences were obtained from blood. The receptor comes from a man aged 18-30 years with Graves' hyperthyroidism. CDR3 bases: TGCGCCAGCAGCTTTGAGGGGGCCGGCACTGAAGCTTTCTTT. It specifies CASSFEGAGTEAFF.